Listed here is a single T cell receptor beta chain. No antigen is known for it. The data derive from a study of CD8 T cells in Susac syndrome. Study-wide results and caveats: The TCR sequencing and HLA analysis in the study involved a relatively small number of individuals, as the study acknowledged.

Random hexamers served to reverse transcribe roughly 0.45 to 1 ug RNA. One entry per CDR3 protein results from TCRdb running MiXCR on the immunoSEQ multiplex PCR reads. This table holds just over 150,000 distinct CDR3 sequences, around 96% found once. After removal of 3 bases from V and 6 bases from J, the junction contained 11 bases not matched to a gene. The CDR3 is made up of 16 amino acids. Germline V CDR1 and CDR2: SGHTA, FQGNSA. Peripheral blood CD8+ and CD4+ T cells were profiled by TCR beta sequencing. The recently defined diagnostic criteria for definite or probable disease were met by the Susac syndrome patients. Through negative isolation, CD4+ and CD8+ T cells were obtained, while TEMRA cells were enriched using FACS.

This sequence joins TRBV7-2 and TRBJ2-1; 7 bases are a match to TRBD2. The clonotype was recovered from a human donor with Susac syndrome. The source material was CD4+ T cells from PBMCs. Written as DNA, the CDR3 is TGTGCCAGCAGCTTCCCGAGGGCTAGCGGTAGCAATGAGCAGTTCTTC. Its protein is CASSFPRASGSNEQFF.